This entry concerns a single TCR beta chain. Its specific antigen is unknown. There are no base qualities to consult, and no much larger clone falls within one base. The donors belonged to the validation cohort of approximately 130 subjects, which was separate from the 666-subject first cohort. Library preparation was by the immunoSEQ multiplex PCR assay. The published analysis was carried out like this. A statistical classification framework was built to diagnose cytomegalovirus status from the catalog of TCR beta chain sequences. What TCRdb holds here is the immuneACCESS table cut down to in-frame rearrangements. Part of the clones is not present; checked against another copy, under half of the missing clones reflect an unresolved V gene, and the others are unexplained. V and J calls and clone size come straight from that table; D and trimming were deduced from the DNA. A total of 50,000 to 80,000 clones appear in this sample, approximately 90% of them only once. Of the sample, about 1.5% falls within the top ten clones.

The sample originates from a study of cytomegalovirus exposure and HLA in healthy donors (dated by TCRdb to about 2017). A note on the overall study: According to a later analysis, the roughly 130 validation repertoires were produced on the same platform as the roughly 720 repertoires of the first cohort. The study combined high-throughput TCR immunosequencing, statistical association of individual TCRs with disease status, and machine learning to predict cytomegalovirus infection status. Along with the approximately 670-subject first cohort, a separate validation cohort of around 110 different subjects was used. The study aimed to test whether signatures of past pathogen exposure could be identified by cataloging public T cell receptors.

Summary of the overall study and its limitations: The authors suggested that the approach could potentially be generalized to other disease states and immunological phenotypes. A few of the identified cytomegalovirus-associated TCR beta chains were confirmed in vitro to be specific for cytomegalovirus antigens. The validation cohort had no HLA typing available for a later analysis, so co-occurrence within that cohort was assessed over all 120 or so repertoires. A later analysis found that TCRs clustered in the first cohort also tended to co-occur in the 100 to 150 validation repertoires, with just under 95% of cluster scores above 0. The classifier was reported to diagnose cytomegalovirus status with high specificity and sensitivity in both the original cohort and the validation cohort. Across donors, most TCR sequences were observed very rarely, whereas some public TCRs were present in many individuals. In the study, some 160 TCR beta chains were listed as associated with cytomegalovirus.

The sequencing input was PBMCs. The receptor comes from a woman under 30 in good health and CMV-seronegative.

DNA sequence: TGCGCCAGCAGCTTGTCAGGATCCGGAACTAACTATGGCTACACCTTC. It is translated as CASSLSGSGTNYGYTF. Recombination connected TRBV5-1 to TRBJ1-2; no confident D gene assignment can be made. Trimming at the junction amounts to 1 base on V and 0 bases on J, and the germline ends lie 13 bases apart. Looking up the germline V gene yields CDR1 SGHRS and CDR2 YFSETQ. The CDR3 measures 16 amino acids from cysteine to phenylalanine. Left in the record is the CDR3 DNA by itself, 48 bases read in frame from the first base.